This T cell receptor beta chain was identified in a study of identical twins. This clonotype was recorded at least ten times. J lost 5 bases, V lost 4 bases, and 10 bases had no gene match. The CDR3 totals 14 residues. The germline V gene has CDR1 SQVTM and CDR2 ANQGSEA. TCRdb passed the 5' RACE reads through MiXCR, listing each CDR3 protein once. This repertoire shows under 300,000 distinct CDR3 sequences, over 12% found once; its top ten account for approximately 9.3%. The chain links TRBV29-1 to TRBJ1-2; 7 positions match TRBD1. This clonotype was sampled from a woman aged 18-29 years in good health. The sample consisted of memory (CD45RO+) T cells sorted from blood. The CDR3 bases are TGCAGCGTTGGATTACGGGACAGCTCTTATGGCTACACCTTC. The encoded protein is CSVGLRDSSYGYTF. Combining the CDR3 with reference TRBV29-1 and TRBJ1-2 gives the whole variable domain SAVISQKPSRDICQRGTSLTIQCQVDSQVTMMFWYRQQPGQSLTLIATANQGSEATYESGFVIDKFPISRPNLTFSTLTVSNMSPEDSSIYLCSVGLRDSSYGYTFGSGTRLTVV.